The present TCR beta chain was sequenced within a study of blood T cell repertoires in COVID-19 (dated by TCRdb to about 2020). Study-wide context: The collaborator samples originated in the United States, Italy and Spain and spanned the acute and convalescent phases of COVID-19. A freely available public database, intended as a resource for researchers studying the immune response to SARS-CoV-2, is where the repertoires were released. The dataset comprised deeply sampled blood TCRbeta repertoires from subjects exposed to, actively infected with, or recovered from COVID-19. A de-identified subject ID, COVID-19 status, age in years and sex were almost always included in the sample metadata. The samples were drawn from two sources: the first 160 participants of the ongoing ImmuneRACE study, and 1,000 to 1,500 subjects contributed by 6 global collaborators. The prospective study material was composed of cDNA or gDNA derived from T cells, B-cell-depleted T cells, or PBMCs. Where available, HLA class I and class II types were taken from metadata supplied by the sample provider and were not determined by assay-based typing.

TCRbeta CDR3 regions were amplified from genomic DNA by means of the immunoSEQ Assay, a bias-controlled multiplex PCR. Concerning the study's data processing: Nucleated cell counts per sample were estimated from amplification of reference gene primers within the assay. To quantify the absolute abundance of each unique TCRbeta CDR3 rearrangement, sequence reads were collapsed and filtered. For each sample, productive Simpson clonality was calculated as the square root of Simpson's diversity index across productive rearrangements. TCRdb took this table from immuneACCESS and kept in-frame rearrangements with V and J called. Such tables lack part of the clones; where checked against another copy, unresolved V genes explain under half of the gap, and the rest is unexplained. The D gene and trimming were derived from the DNA, and the V and J assignments and clone size from that table. A total of 190,000 or so clones appear in this sample, approximately 80% of them only once. The top ten constitute under 0.95% of the sample.

On this clone: Its antigen is still unknown. The record has no base qualities; no much larger clone is one base away.

The CDR3 holds 16 amino acids from the cysteine to the phenylalanine. Of all the DNA, just the CDR3 is kept, 48 bases in frame from base 1. The germline V end is reduced by 4 bases and the J end by 7 bases; junction bases left unmatched: 10. From the germline V gene, CDR1 is SGDLS and CDR2 is YYNGEE. The study at large found these results: The amount of clinical and demographic metadata varied by source and participant and was provided uncurated.

At one collaborating source in Seattle, patients were enrolled during active infection and were followed longitudinally through the course of disease. The collaborating institutions used their own protocols to collect whole blood in K2EDTA tubes. Collaborator samples were shipped for TCRbeta analysis as frozen whole blood, isolated PBMCs, or DNA extracted from either sample type. The origin of this receptor is a man between 60 and 75 years old with COVID-19, enrolled during active disease. Here the chain combines TRBV9 and TRBJ2-7; a stretch of 14 junction bases matches TRBD2. Specimen: peripheral blood. The DNA is TGTGCCAGCAGCCTAAACCCGGGACTAGCGGGAGTTGAGCAGTACTTC. This codes for CASSLNPGLAGVEQYF.